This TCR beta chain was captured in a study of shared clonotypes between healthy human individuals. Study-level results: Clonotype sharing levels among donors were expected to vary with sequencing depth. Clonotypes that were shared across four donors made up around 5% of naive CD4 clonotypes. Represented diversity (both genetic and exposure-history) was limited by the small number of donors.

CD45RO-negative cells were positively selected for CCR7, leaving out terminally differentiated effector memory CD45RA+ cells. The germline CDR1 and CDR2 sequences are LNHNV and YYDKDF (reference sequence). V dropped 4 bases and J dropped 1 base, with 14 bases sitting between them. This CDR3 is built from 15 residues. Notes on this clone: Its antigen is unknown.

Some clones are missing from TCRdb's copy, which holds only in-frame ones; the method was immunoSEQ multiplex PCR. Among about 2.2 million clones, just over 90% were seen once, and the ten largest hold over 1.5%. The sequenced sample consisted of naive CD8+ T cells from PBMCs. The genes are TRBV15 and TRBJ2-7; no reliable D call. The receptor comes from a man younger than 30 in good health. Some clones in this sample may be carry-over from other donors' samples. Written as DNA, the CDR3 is TGTGCCACCAGCACCCGACCCACTATTTCCTACGAGCAGTACTTC. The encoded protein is CATSTRPTISYEQYF.